This TCR beta chain was recovered during a study of T-cell memory formation after mild COVID-19. The ends were cut back, 5 bases at V and 4 bases at J, with 15 bases in the middle. Looked up from germline, CDR1 is LNHDA and CDR2 is SQIVND (reference sequence). CDR3 length equals 15 residues. This clonotype showed up just a few times. A single record per CDR3 protein comes from TCRdb applying MiXCR to the 5' RACE reads. Of about 240,000 distinct CDR3 sequences in the sample, roughly a tenth were seen once. This sequence was found in a man aged 18 to 29 who had mild COVID-19 (a few samples of this study predate the infection). Cell type and time point are not known. The chain uses TRBV19 and TRBJ1-5; D perhaps matches TRBD1 (6 bases). Sequencing was done on a sample of PBMCs or a T cell subset sorted from them (not recorded which). The CDR3 here is CASSLGTPANQPQHF. The DNA for the CDR3 is TGTGCCAGTAGTCTCGGGACACCCGCTAATCAGCCCCAGCATTTT.